This entry lists 9 T cell receptor beta chains sequenced from one sample in a study of blood T cell repertoires in COVID-19. Using immunoSEQ multiplex PCR, the repertoire was profiled, and TCRdb retains in-frame clones only, with some absent. In the table there are about 39,000 clones, approximately 93% of which are singletons. The sequencing input was peripheral blood. Receptors originate from a man aged 45 to 65 with active COVID-19.

J is TRBJ2-7 and V is TRBV11-2; D is perhaps TRBD1 (5 bases). The CDR3 totals 14 residues. From germline, CDR1 is SGHAT and CDR2 FQNNGV. With 5 bases removed from V and 1 base from J, the gap between germline ends came to 12 bases. The CDR3 DNA follows: TGTGCCAGCAGCCCACGTCAGGGATCCTACGAGCAGTACTTC. Its translation is CASSPRQGSYEQYF.

This clone was found once. The chain joins TRBV6-5 to TRBJ2-5, with D unclear. Germline CDR1 MNHEY, CDR2 SVGAGI. The CDR3 loop spans 13 amino acids. V was clipped by 1 base and J by 3 bases, with 6 bases between them. The CDR3 DNA follows: TGTGCCAGCAGTTACTATGCGGAAGAGACCCAGTACTTC. Its translation is CASSYYAEETQYF.

This clone was detected once. V usage is TRBV5-4 and J usage is TRBJ1-2; 7 positions agree with TRBD1. The germline V gene has CDR1 SGHNT and CDR2 YYREEE (reference sequence). The CDR3 extends over 15 amino acids. V shed 4 bases and J 3 bases; nucleotides not matched to a gene: 9. CDR3 residues: CASSARNRGDYGYTF. CDR3 nucleotide sequence: TGTGCCAGCAGCGCCCGTAACAGGGGAGACTATGGCTACACCTTC.

The V gene is TRBV6-6, the J gene TRBJ1-2, with 9 nucleotides matching TRBD1. The CDR3 length is 14 residues. Germline trimming cut 5 bases from V and 7 bases from J; bases unmatched to any gene: 8. The germline gives CDR1 MNHNY, CDR2 SVGAGI (reference sequence). CDR3 DNA: TGTGCCAGCAGTCGGAGACAGGGGGATCGTGGCTACACCTTC. Protein: CASSRRQGDRGYTF.

The gene calls are TRBV7-6 and TRBJ1-1; no clear D. The ends were cut back, 5 bases at V and 0 bases at J, with 10 bases in the middle. The CDR3 runs to 14 residues. Germline V gene lookup returns CDR1 SGHVS and CDR2 FNYEAQ. The CDR3 DNA reads TGTGCCAGCAGCCCTACGAGTATGAACACTGAAGCTTTCTTT. It specifies CASSPTSMNTEAFF.

The table lists this clone with a count of one. The chain carries TRBV5-1 and TRBJ2-7; TRBD2 matches at 7 bases. V gave up 0 bases and J gave up 5 bases; unmatched junction bases: 2. CDR1 is SGHRS, CDR2 YFSETQ, per germline. This CDR3 region has 13 residues. The CDR3: CASSLGTRNEQYF. In DNA, the CDR3 is TGCGCCAGCAGCTTGGGGACTAGGAACGAGCAGTACTTC.

The chain couples TRBV23-1 to TRBJ1-6; D possibly corresponds to TRBD1 (5 bases). TRBV23-1 is marked as an open reading frame, function uncertain. This CDR3 comprises 17 residues. As DNA, the CDR3 is TGCCCCCGCCGTCGCCGGGAGGGGCTTGGGCCGAATTCACCCCTCCACTTT. It yields the protein CPRRRREGLGPNSPLHF.

This chain uses TRBV15 with TRBJ1-3; possibly TRBD1 for D (5 bases). The CDR3 length is 14 residues. V was shortened by 1 base and J by 4 bases, with 8 bases between the two germline ends. CDR1 and CDR2 from the germline V gene are LNHNV and YYDKDF (reference sequence). Written as DNA, the CDR3 is TGTGCCACCAGCAGAGGGGGGGAAGGAAACACCATATATTTT. It encodes CATSRGGEGNTIYF.

This chain links TRBV5-5 with TRBJ2-7; TRBD2 might be the D (5 bases). Germline V gene data show CDR1 as SGHKS and CDR2 as YYEKEE (reference sequence). CDR3 length: 14 residues. V lost 2 bases and J 4 bases, leaving 13 bases between the germline ends. The CDR3 DNA reads TGTGCCAGCAGCTTTCGGGGTCTCCAATACGAGCAGTACTTC. Translated, it gives CASSFRGLQYEQYF.